Each of the 19 T cell receptor beta chains below was sequenced from the same sample in a study of human T cells and chemical hapten exposure. TCRdb processed the RACE reads anew with MiXCR; each CDR3 protein has one entry. The data contain some 42,000 distinct CDR3 sequences, roughly a tenth of them singletons. Time point denoted: patch test 2, 6 weeks after DPC sensitization. Sample treatment: therapeutic diphenylcyclopropenone sensitization with weekly scalp DPC. The study extracted total RNA from unfractionated whole blood. The specimen comprised whole blood, sampled in connection with sensitization to the hapten diphenylcyclopropenone (DPC). These receptors were collected from a woman aged 25 to 45 with alopecia areata. Some clones in this sample may be carry-over from other donors' samples.

The table lists this clonotype with a few counts. V gene TRBV7-9 combines with J gene TRBJ2-3, with 12 bases identical to TRBD2. This CDR3 comprises 17 residues. Germline V lookup: CDR1 SEHNR, CDR2 FQNEAQ (reference sequence). The ends lost 5 bases at V and 3 bases at J; junction bases unmatched: 9. The CDR3 loop reads CASSAGRLAGGTDTQYF. The CDR3 DNA follows: TGTGCCAGCAGCGCGGGCCGCCTAGCGGGGGGGACAGATACGCAGTATTTT.

Ten or more counts support this clonotype. This rearrangement joins TRBV5-5 to TRBJ1-1; D is unresolved. Trimming took 4 bases from V and 6 from J, leaving 25 bases between them. Germline V gene sequence: CDR1 SGHKS, CDR2 YYEKEE (reference sequence). This CDR3 contains 17 residues. The CDR3 region is CASSLVGGRRLWAEAFF. CDR3 nucleotides: TGTGCCAGCAGCCTCGTGGGAGGCCGGCGACTTTGGGCTGAAGCTTTCTTT.

The sample holds many counts of this clonotype. J is TRBJ2-3 and V is TRBV4-2; D uncertain. The germline V gene has CDR1 LGHNA and CDR2 YNFKEQ. The CDR3 runs 14 residues. The V and J ends lost 2 bases and 3 bases respectively, with 9 bases between them. CDR3 sequence: CASSQLGGTDTQYF. DNA for the CDR3: TGTGCCAGCAGCCAACTCGGCGGTACAGATACGCAGTATTTT.

This clonotype occurred a few times. CDR3 in amino acids: CASSSRDLLLYNEQFF. The CDR3 nucleotides are TGTGCCAGCAGTTCTCGAGACTTACTTCTATACAATGAGCAGTTCTTC. The chain links TRBV28 to TRBJ2-1; D is uncertain. CDR3 length equals 16 residues. Per germline, CDR1 MDHEN and CDR2 SYDVKM. Trimming left V 4 bases short and J 4 bases short, with 17 bases between.

The V and J genes are TRBV5-6 and TRBJ2-2; D is undetermined. Germline CDR1 SGHDT, CDR2 YYEEEE. Deletions cut 4 bases from V and 6 bases from J, with 13 bases between. The CDR3 covers 14 residues. CDR3 nucleotides: TGTGCCAGCAGCCGGGCCCTGACGGCCGGGGAGCTGTTTTTT. Amino acid sequence: CASSRALTAGELFF.

The V and J genes are TRBV15 and TRBJ2-3; unclear D gene. V was shortened by 0 bases and J by 2 bases, with 6 bases between the two germline ends. There are 14 residues in the CDR3. Germline assignment: CDR1 LNHNV and CDR2 YYDKDF (reference sequence). The CDR3 loop reads CATSRDLSTDTQYF. CDR3 DNA sequence: TGTGCCACCAGCAGAGACCTTTCCACAGATACGCAGTATTTT.

There are a few counts of this clonotype. This rearrangement joins TRBV30 to TRBJ2-7; D is possibly TRBD2 (7 bases). The V and J ends lost 1 base and 2 bases respectively, with 12 bases between them. The CDR3 loop spans 14 amino acids. Germline V CDR1 and CDR2: GTSNPN, SVGIG (reference sequence). Here the CDR3 DNA reads TGTGCCTGGAGTGCGGGGGCGGGAGCCTACGAGCAGTACTTC. It yields the protein CAWSAGAGAYEQYF.

This clonotype has more than one count but fewer than ten. The chain recombines TRBV29-1 with TRBJ1-5; D is possibly TRBD1 (6 bases). Trimming removed 5 bases at V and 6 bases at J, with 14 bases between. This CDR3 spans 13 amino acids. From germline, CDR1 is SQVTM and CDR2 ANQGSEA. CDR3 nucleotides: TGCAGCGTTCTACAGGGTTCAGGTCAGCCCCAGCATTTT. Its translation is CSVLQGSGQPQHF.

The CDR3 DNA is TGTGCCAGCAGGGGGACAGGGGGTAATCAGCCCCAGCATTTT. Its translation: CASRGTGGNQPQHF. V and J are TRBV6-2 or TRBV6-3 and TRBJ1-5, with 11 bases fitting TRBD1. The CDR3 spans 14 residues. Trimming removed 6 bases from V and 4 bases from J; junction bases left unmatched: 2. Germline V lookup: CDR1 MNHEY, CDR2 SVGEGT.

This clonotype was seen many times. The gene calls are TRBV28 and TRBJ1-1; weak D call: TRBD1 (5 bases). Germline CDR1 is MDHEN and CDR2 is SYDVKM. V was pared by 5 bases and J by 4 bases, with 17 bases between. CDR3 length: 15 amino acids. The CDR3 protein is CASSPTPRGATEAFF. As DNA, the CDR3 is TGTGCCAGCAGTCCGACCCCCCGCGGGGCCACTGAAGCTTTCTTT.

V is TRBV28 and J is TRBJ1-6; 8 nucleotides agree with TRBD1. The V gene's germline CDR1 is MDHEN and CDR2 SYDVKM. V dropped 9 bases and J dropped 5; count of bases not matched to a gene: 3. There are 13 residues in the CDR3. The CDR3 bases are TGTGCCAGTACGACAGGGGATAATTCACCCCTCCACTTT. This sequence encodes CASTTGDNSPLHF.

This clonotype was found many times. This chain links TRBV20-1 with TRBJ2-5; possibly TRBD2 for D (6 bases). The CDR3 extends over 15 amino acids. CDR1 is DFQATT and CDR2 is SNEGSKA in the germline V gene (reference sequence). The V gene lost 3 bases and the J gene lost 5 bases, with 19 bases spanning the gap. The CDR3: CSARGGRMVRETQYF. The CDR3 coding sequence is TGCAGTGCTAGGGGGGGACGGATGGTCCGGGAGACCCAGTACTTC.

The chain links TRBV29-1 to TRBJ1-1; 9 bases are shared with TRBD1. Germline-derived CDR1 and CDR2 are SQVTM and ANQGSEA. The CDR3 is 14 residues long. With 3 bases clipped from V and 5 bases from J, the junction kept 7 bases outside the gene matches. CDR3 DNA sequence: TGCAGCGTTGACGAACGAGACAGGGGGACTGAAGCTTTCTTT. Translated: CSVDERDRGTEAFF.

This rearrangement joins TRBV29-1 to TRBJ1-1; D remains unclear. Germline values: CDR1 SQVTM, CDR2 ANQGSEA. Trimming removed 7 bases at V and 1 base at J, with 10 bases between. This CDR3 has 12 residues. CDR3 nucleotides: TGCAGCGCGATACGGGGGAACACTGAAGCTTTCTTT. This translates into CSAIRGNTEAFF.

The genes are TRBV6-2 or TRBV6-3 and TRBJ2-1; D tentatively fits TRBD1 or TRBD2 (5 bases each). Germline lookup yields CDR1 MNHEY and CDR2 SVGEGT. V dropped 4 bases and J dropped 4 bases, with 14 bases sitting between them. The CDR3 length is 15 residues. The CDR3 region is CASSSADIPYNEQFF. The CDR3 DNA is TGTGCCAGCAGTTCAGCGGACATTCCTTACAATGAGCAGTTCTTC.

Many counts were recorded for this clonotype. The V gene is TRBV2, the J gene TRBJ2-5; D gene ambiguous. V was cut by 5 bases and J by 0 bases, with 7 bases left in between. CDR1 and CDR2 from the germline V gene are SNHLY and FYNNEI. This CDR3 spans 13 amino acids. CDR3 in DNA: TGTGCCAGCAGTCCGAGGTACCAAGAGACCCAGTACTTC. Its protein product is CASSPRYQETQYF.

This sequence joins TRBV6-2 or TRBV6-3 and TRBJ2-5, with 8 bases lining up with TRBD2. V shed 4 bases and J 2 bases; nucleotides not matched to a gene: 3. Per the germline V gene, CDR1 is MNHEY and CDR2 is SVGEGT. This CDR3 region has 14 residues. The CDR3 bases are TGTGCCAGCAGTTTCGGGGGGGCACAAGAGACCCAGTACTTC. Protein product: CASSFGGAQETQYF.

The chain combines TRBV20-1 with TRBJ2-5; D gene uncertain. The CDR3 covers 16 residues. The V gene lost 5 bases and the J gene lost 4 bases, with 23 bases spanning the gap. In germline, CDR1 is DFQATT, CDR2 SNEGSKA (reference sequence). As DNA, the CDR3 is TGCAGTGCTCCATTCCCTGGCACAATTATCCCAGAGACCCAGTACTTC. This gives the protein CSAPFPGTIIPETQYF.

Ten or more counts support this clonotype. The V call is TRBV28, the J call TRBJ2-2, with TRBD2 matching 8 bases. CDR1 and CDR2 (germline): MDHEN, SYDVKM. V shed 6 bases, J shed 4 bases, and the junction held 7 bases outside the gene matches. CDR3 length: 15 amino acids. As DNA, the CDR3 is TGTGCCAGCAGCCTACACGGGGGGGGCACCGGGGAGCTGTTTTTT. It yields the protein CASSLHGGGTGELFF. The variable domain in full, completed from reference TRBV28 and TRBJ2-2, reads DVKVTQSSRYLVKRTGEKVFLECVQDMDHENMFWYRQDPGLGLRLIYFSYDVKMKEKGDIPEGYSVSREKKERFSLILESASTNQTSMYLCASSLHGGGTGELFFGEGSRLTVL.